This T cell receptor (beta chain) was found in a study of blood T cell repertoires in COVID-19. Study summary: Whether acute or convalescent, the COVID-19 samples came from the United States, Italy and Spain. T cells, B-cell-depleted T cells, or PBMCs supplied cDNA or gDNA.

Per the germline V gene, CDR1 is DFQATT and CDR2 is SNEGSKA (reference sequence). Trimming removed 3 bases from V and 2 bases from J, with 11 bases in between. The CDR3 length is 13 residues. As processed by the authors: Reference gene primer amplification in the assay estimated nucleated cell counts. This table comes from immunoSEQ multiplex PCR, and its TCRdb copy is limited to in-frame clones, with some not included. V and J calls and clone size follow that table, whereas D and trimming were derived from the DNA. The sample lists over 100,000 clones; more than 80% were seen once. J is TRBJ2-7 and V is TRBV20-1, with D perhaps TRBD2 (5 bases). This clonotype was obtained from a man between 60 and 75 years old with acute or convalescent COVID-19. Input material: peripheral blood. Here the CDR3 reads CSASLGATYEQYV. Here the CDR3 DNA reads TGCAGTGCTAGTCTGGGAGCTACCTACGAGCAGTACGTC.